The 10 T cell receptor beta chains given below trace back to one sample, sequenced in a study of blood T cell repertoires in COVID-19. Libraries were prepared by immunoSEQ multiplex PCR; TCRdb keeps only in-frame clonotypes and omits some of them. The sample holds 250,000 to 350,000 clones, 85% to 90% seen once. Sequencing input: peripheral blood. The receptors shown here come from a woman between 45 and 65 years old with COVID-19, enrolled during active disease.

The genes are TRBV6-5 and TRBJ1-5; D remains ambiguous. With 7 bases removed from V and 4 bases from J, the gap between germline ends came to 14 bases. This CDR3 region has 14 residues. Germline CDR1 MNHEY, CDR2 SVGAGI. CDR3 sequence (DNA): TGTGCCAGCAACGAGAAACAGATAAATCAGCCCCAGCATTTT. It encodes CASNEKQINQPQHF.

This clone occurred once. The genes are TRBV7-8 and TRBJ1-5; perhaps TRBD1 as D (5 bases). V lost 1 base, J lost 0 bases, and 7 bases lay in between. The V gene's germline CDR1 is SGHVS and CDR2 FQNEAQ. The CDR3 spans 15 residues. This chain's CDR3 is CASSLVTASNQPQHF. CDR3 in DNA: TGTGCCAGCAGCTTAGTGACAGCTAGCAATCAGCCCCAGCATTTT.

The chain links TRBV5-6 to TRBJ2-7, with 7 bases matching TRBD1. The germline V gene has CDR1 SGHDT and CDR2 YYEEEE. The CDR3 consists of 14 residues. The junction had 11 bases not matched to a gene; V was cut back by 5 bases and J by 6 bases. CDR3 loop: CASRVDRLSPEQYF. CDR3 DNA sequence: TGTGCCAGCAGAGTGGACAGGCTTAGTCCCGAGCAGTACTTC. The full variable domain, completed using reference TRBV5-6 and TRBJ2-7, is DAGVTQSPTHLIKTRGQQVTLRCSPKSGHDTVSWYQQALGQGPQFIFQYYEEEERQRGNFPDRFSGHQFPNYSSELNVNALLLGDSALYLCASRVDRLSPEQYFGPGTRLTVT.

The V and J genes are TRBV12-3 or TRBV12-4 and TRBJ1-1; 7 bases line up with TRBD1. The V segment lost 4 bases and the J segment 11 bases; nucleotides outside the gene matches: 4. This CDR3 is built from 11 residues. The CDR3 spells CASSSQGVAFF. DNA of the CDR3: TGTGCCAGCAGTTCCCAGGGGGTCGCTTTCTTT.

J is TRBJ2-1 and V is TRBV5-4, with 14 bases identical to TRBD2. The CDR3 loop spans 16 amino acids. Trimming removed 4 bases from V and 7 bases from J; junction bases left unmatched: 7. CDR1 and CDR2 (germline): SGHNT, YYREEE (reference sequence). CDR3 sequence (DNA): TGTGCCAGCAGCCCCCGACTAGCGGGAGGGAGAAATGAGCAGTTCTTC. This gives the protein CASSPRLAGGRNEQFF.

This chain links TRBV18 with TRBJ1-5, with D perhaps matching TRBD1 (6 bases). CDR1 and CDR2 from the germline V gene are KGHSH and LQKENI. The CDR3 extends over 14 amino acids. Trimming stripped 3 bases from V and 7 bases from J, with 13 bases between. The CDR3: CASSPFPTGQPQHF. In nucleotides, the CDR3 is TGTGCCAGCTCACCGTTCCCCACAGGGCAGCCCCAGCATTTT.

The V call is TRBV7-6, the J call TRBJ2-7; 9 positions match TRBD2. After removal of 1 base from V and 5 bases from J, the junction contained 9 bases not matched to a gene. This CDR3 contains 16 residues. CDR1 SGHVS and CDR2 FNYEAQ come from the germline V gene. Written as DNA, the CDR3 is TGTGCCAGCAGCTTAGGAATAGCGGGGGCGGGCCACGAGCAGTACTTC. This sequence encodes CASSLGIAGAGHEQYF.

The V gene is TRBV7-9, the J gene TRBJ1-5; tentatively, D is TRBD1 (5 bases). Trimming took 0 bases from V and 10 from J, leaving 19 bases between them. CDR3 size: 16 residues. Germline CDR1 and CDR2: SEHNR and FQNEAQ (reference sequence). Written as DNA, the CDR3 is TGTGCCAGCAGCTTAGCGGGCGGGGCAGGAGGCTTTCCCCAGCATTTT. It yields the protein CASSLAGGAGGFPQHF.

V is TRBV11-2 and J is TRBJ2-3, with 7 nucleotides matching TRBD1. Looked up from germline, CDR1 is SGHAT and CDR2 is FQNNGV. With 5 bases clipped from V and 5 bases from J, the junction kept 16 bases outside the gene matches. This CDR3 comprises 17 residues. CDR3 sequence: CASSPRQGGPIVDTQYF. The CDR3 DNA reads as TGTGCCAGCAGCCCCCGACAGGGTGGTCCCATCGTAGATACGCAGTATTTT.

CDR3: CAISYRDTRTDTQYF. CDR3 nucleotide sequence: TGTGCCATCAGCTACCGGGACACCCGCACAGATACGCAGTATTTT. The chain uses TRBV10-3 and TRBJ2-3, with D possibly matching TRBD1 (6 bases). CDR1 and CDR2 (germline): ENHRY, SYGVKD. Trimming cost V 6 bases and J 1 base, with 14 bases left between them. CDR3 length equals 15 residues.